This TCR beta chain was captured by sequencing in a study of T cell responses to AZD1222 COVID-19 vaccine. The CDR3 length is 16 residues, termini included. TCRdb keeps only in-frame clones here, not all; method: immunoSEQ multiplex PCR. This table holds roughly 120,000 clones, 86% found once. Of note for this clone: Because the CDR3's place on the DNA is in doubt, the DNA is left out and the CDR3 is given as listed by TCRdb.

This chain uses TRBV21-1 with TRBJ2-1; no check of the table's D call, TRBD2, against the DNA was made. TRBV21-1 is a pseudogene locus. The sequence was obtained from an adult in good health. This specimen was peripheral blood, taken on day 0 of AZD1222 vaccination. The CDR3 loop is CASSKVYSCSYNEQFF.